A single sample gave rise to the 15 T cell receptor beta chains below, sequenced in a study of regulatory T cells in long-lasting Graves disease. Arm-PCR with iRepertoire HTBI primers amplified the CDR3 regions for these TCR beta libraries. MiXCR, run by TCRdb on the multiplex PCR reads, gives a single entry per CDR3 protein. The sample records 500,000 or so distinct CDR3 sequences, around 15% being singletons. The time point: newly diagnosed GD, antithyroid drugs for less than 3 months. PBMC-derived RNA was used for the TCR library. These data are also associated with another study on T cells in Graves' hyperthyroidism and ophthalmopathy.

The sample consisted of peripheral blood mononuclear cells (PBMCs), taken at new diagnosis, from a patient treated with antithyroid drugs. These receptor sequences come from a woman aged 40-65 years with Graves disease.

The V and J genes are TRBV19 and TRBJ2-2; D might be TRBD1 (5 bases). Germline CDR1 reads LNHDA; CDR2 reads SQIVND (reference sequence). Between the trimmed V and J ends, which lost 3 bases and 2 bases, there was a span of 19 bases. CDR3 length: 18 residues. In nucleotides, the CDR3 is TGTGCCAGTAGTATTTACCCCCCCAGGGCATATAACACCGGGGAGCTGTTTTTT. Translating it yields CASSIYPPRAYNTGELFF.

This clonotype showed up many times. The CDR3 loop is CASSSPARGASSAFF. CDR3 DNA sequence: TGTGCCAGCAGTTCCCCCGCGCGGGGCGCGAGTTCAGCTTTCTTT. This chain joins TRBV12-3 or TRBV12-4 and TRBJ1-1; D may be TRBD1 (5 bases). This CDR3 is 15 amino acids long. The ends were cut back, 4 bases at V and 10 bases at J, with 22 bases in the middle.

This clonotype was observed many times. The rearrangement joins TRBV18 to TRBJ2-2, with D uncertain. Deletions cut 6 bases from V and 0 bases from J, with 14 bases between. The length of the CDR3 is 16 residues. CDR1 KGHSH and CDR2 LQKENI come from the germline V gene. CDR3 protein: CASSRLTASNTGELFF. In nucleotides, the CDR3 is TGTGCCAGCTCTCGTCTAACAGCGTCGAACACCGGGGAGCTGTTTTTT. Variable domain in full (rest from reference TRBV18 and TRBJ2-2): NAGVMQNPRHLVRRRGQEARLRCSPMKGHSHVYWYRQLPEEGLKFMVYLQKENIIDESGMPKERFSAEFPKEGPSILRIQQVVRGDSAAYFCASSRLTASNTGELFFGEGSRLTVL.

The chain combines TRBV6-1 with TRBJ2-1; 7 nucleotides agree with TRBD1. Germline CDR1 reads MNHNS; CDR2 reads SASEGT. The CDR3 sequence is 16 residues long. Germline trimming cut 7 bases from V and 9 bases from J; bases unmatched to any gene: 18. In nucleotides, the CDR3 is TGTGCCAGCACGAGCTCCCCGGGACAGCAACGAGGTGAGCAGTTCTTC. Residues: CASTSSPGQQRGEQFF.

This clonotype was counted a few times. The V call is TRBV7-8, the J call TRBJ1-4; a possible D gene is TRBD1 (5 bases). This CDR3 has 15 residues. Germline loops: CDR1 SGHVS, CDR2 FQNEAQ. Trimming shortened V by 5 bases and J by 6 bases, and 16 bases separated the two germline ends. For the CDR3, the DNA is TGTGCCAGCAGCCCCACGGAGGGGAGGTATGAAAAACTGTTTTTT. Translating it yields CASSPTEGRYEKLFF.

This clonotype was counted many times. The chain links TRBV24-1 to TRBJ1-5; D is possibly TRBD1 (5 bases). V dropped 4 bases and J dropped 8 bases, with 14 bases sitting between them. There are 14 residues in the CDR3. The germline CDR1 and CDR2 sequences are KGHDR and SFDVKD. CDR3 bases: TGTGCCACCAGTGACCCCGGGGCCAGCAAGCCCCAGCATTTT. Protein product: CATSDPGASKPQHF.

The V and J genes are TRBV20-1 and TRBJ1-2; D perhaps matches TRBD1 (5 bases). The CDR3 loop spans 13 amino acids. V was clipped by 3 bases and J by 8 bases, with 16 bases between them. Per the germline V gene, CDR1 is DFQATT and CDR2 is SNEGSKA (reference sequence). CDR3 in DNA: TGCAGTGCTAGTTTCCAGGGCTCTTGGGGCTACACCTTC. Translated: CSASFQGSWGYTF.

There are a few counts of this clonotype. The V call is TRBV6-1, the J call TRBJ1-5; perhaps TRBD1 as D (5 bases). V lost 7 bases and J lost 10, with 20 bases in between. Germline lookup yields CDR1 MNHNS and CDR2 SASEGT. CDR3 length: 14 residues. The CDR3 sequence is CASTSGTVDGPQHF. CDR3 coding DNA: TGTGCCAGCACCTCTGGGACGGTCGATGGACCCCAGCATTTT.

This clonotype was recorded at least ten times. The rearrangement joins TRBV11-2 to TRBJ1-1; TRBD1 might be the D (5 bases). The germline CDR1 and CDR2 sequences are SGHAT and FQNNGV. This CDR3 region has 13 residues. The ends were cut back, 4 bases at V and 5 bases at J, with 11 bases in the middle. The CDR3 nucleotides are TGTGCCAGCAGCTCACGTTGGGGGACTGAAGCTTTCTTT. It codes for CASSSRWGTEAFF.

This clonotype was counted a few times. This chain connects TRBV20-1 to TRBJ2-5; 15 bases map to TRBD2. Germline V gene sequence: CDR1 DFQATT, CDR2 SNEGSKA (reference sequence). The CDR3 spans 16 residues. With V trimmed by 3 bases and J by 5 bases, 7 bases remained unmatched. The CDR3 loop is CSARGTSGGLRETQYF. The CDR3 nucleotides read TGCAGTGCTAGGGGGACTAGCGGGGGGCTTAGGGAGACCCAGTACTTC.

Many counts were recorded for this clonotype. This chain connects TRBV12-3 or TRBV12-4 to TRBJ1-2; 7 bases align to TRBD1. Trimming at V came to 4 bases and at J to 8 bases, leaving 16 bases not matched to a gene. The CDR3 is 16 residues long. DNA for the CDR3: TGTGCCAGCAGTTCAGGGGGTGGCCCCGTCCGGTTGGGCTACACCTTC. Translation gives CASSSGGGPVRLGYTF.

The chain is built from TRBV12-3 or TRBV12-4 and TRBJ2-2; 7 nucleotides align to TRBD2. The CDR3 runs 14 residues. J lost 6 bases, V lost 4 bases, and 5 bases had no gene match. CDR3 sequence reads: CASSSGTTAGELFF. The DNA of the CDR3 is TGTGCCAGCAGTTCCGGGACTACCGCCGGGGAGCTGTTTTTT.

The chain combines TRBV11-3 with TRBJ2-5; D not resolved. CDR3 length: 13 residues. Germline V gene sequence: CDR1 SGHNT, CDR2 YENEEA. Trimming shortened V by 0 bases and J by 5 bases, and 7 bases separated the two germline ends. CDR3 sequence reads: CASSLDRLETQYF. Here the CDR3 DNA reads TGTGCCAGCAGCTTAGATCGGCTGGAGACCCAGTACTTC. Drawing the rest from reference TRBV11-3 and TRBJ2-5, the complete variable domain is EAGVVQSPRYKIIEKKQPVAFWCNPISGHNTLYWYLQNLGQGPELLIRYENEEAVDDSQLPKDRFSAERLKGVDSTLKIQPAELGDSAVYLCASSLDRLETQYFGPGTRLLVL.

V gene TRBV19 combines with J gene TRBJ1-5; a weak D match, TRBD1 (5 bases). The CDR3 has 15 amino acids. Per the germline V gene, CDR1 is LNHDA and CDR2 is SQIVND (reference sequence). The V and J ends lost 2 bases and 5 bases respectively, with 13 bases between them. CDR3 coding DNA: TGTGCCAGTAGTATATTTAGGGGCGCCTATCAGCCCCAGCATTTT. Its protein product is CASSIFRGAYQPQHF.

This clonotype showed up many times. The rearrangement uses TRBV6-1 and TRBJ1-2, with 9 bases that match TRBD1. The junction had 7 bases not matched to a gene; V was cut back by 6 bases and J by 2 bases. Looked up from germline, CDR1 is MNHNS and CDR2 is SASEGT. CDR3 size: 15 residues. In DNA, the CDR3 is TGTGCCAGCAGATGGGGAGGGACAGGGAACTATGGCTACACCTTC. Translating it yields CASRWGGTGNYGYTF.